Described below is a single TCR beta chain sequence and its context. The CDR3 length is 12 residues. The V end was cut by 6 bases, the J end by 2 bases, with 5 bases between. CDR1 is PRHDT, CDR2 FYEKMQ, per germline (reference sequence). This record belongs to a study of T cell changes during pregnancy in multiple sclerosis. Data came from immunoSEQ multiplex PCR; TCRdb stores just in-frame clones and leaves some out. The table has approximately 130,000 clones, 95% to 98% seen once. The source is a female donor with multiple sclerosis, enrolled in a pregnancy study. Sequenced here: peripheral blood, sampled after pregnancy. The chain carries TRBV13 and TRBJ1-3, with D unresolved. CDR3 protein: CASRGPGNTIYF. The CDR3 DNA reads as TGTGCCAGCAGGGGCCCTGGAAACACCATATATTTT.